These 16 T cell receptor beta chains share one sample of origin, sequenced in a study of T cell changes during pregnancy in multiple sclerosis. Produced via immunoSEQ multiplex PCR; TCRdb's table is partial and in-frame only. The repertoire holds about 49,000 clones, with almost 95% as singletons. The sequenced sample was peripheral blood, obtained after pregnancy. These receptors came from a female donor with multiple sclerosis, enrolled in a pregnancy study.

A single count supports this clone. The V gene is TRBV7-2, the J gene TRBJ2-3; 9 bases are a match to TRBD2. The germline CDR1 and CDR2 sequences are SGHTA and FQGNSA. The CDR3 is made up of 18 amino acids. The trim removed 1 base at V and 2 bases at J, leaving 10 bases unmatched. In nucleotides, the CDR3 is TGTGCCAGCAGCTTAGGGTTGGTAGCGGGGGCGAACACAGATACGCAGTATTTT. Its translation: CASSLGLVAGANTDTQYF.

The chain combines TRBV13 with TRBJ2-2, with D hard to call. Germline CDR1 and CDR2: PRHDT and FYEKMQ (reference sequence). This CDR3 contains 11 residues. Trimming shortened V by 5 bases and J by 8 bases, and 6 bases separated the two germline ends. CDR3: CASSARGELFF. CDR3 DNA: TGTGCCAGCAGCGCGCGGGGGGAGCTGTTTTTT.

This clone was found once. V is TRBV5-1 and J is TRBJ2-5; 8 bases align to TRBD2. The CDR3 length is 13 residues. Trimming at V came to 4 bases and at J to 4 bases, leaving 3 bases not matched to a gene. CDR1 and CDR2 (germline): SGHRS, YFSETQ. In DNA, the CDR3 is TGCGCCAGCAGCCCGGCGGGGGGAGAGACCCAGTACTTC. Its translation: CASSPAGGETQYF. Together with reference TRBV5-1 and TRBJ2-5, the CDR3 gives the full variable domain: KAGVTQTPRYLIKTRGQQVTLSCSPISGHRSVSWYQQTPGQGLQFLFEYFSETQRNKGNFPGRFSGRQFSNSRSEMNVSTLELGDSALYLCASSPAGGETQYFGPGTRLLVL.

Only a few counts were recorded for this clone. The chain joins TRBV5-4 to TRBJ2-7, with D possibly matching TRBD2 (7 bases). The CDR3 totals 15 residues. The germline gives CDR1 SGHNT, CDR2 YYREEE (reference sequence). V dropped 7 bases and J dropped 2 bases, with 19 bases sitting between them. The CDR3 bases are TGTGCCAGCGGACTTAGGGGGGGCGGCACCTACGAGCAGTACTTC. The encoded protein is CASGLRGGGTYEQYF.

V gene TRBV9 combines with J gene TRBJ2-1; TRBD1 matches 8 bases. CDR1 is SGDLS and CDR2 is YYNGEE in the germline V gene. The CDR3 sequence is 16 residues long. J was trimmed by 7 bases and V by 4 bases; bases with no gene match: 13. CDR3 nucleotides: TGTGCCAGCAGCCCCAGTCTTGGGACAGGTGGGAATGAGCAGTTCTTC. It codes for CASSPSLGTGGNEQFF. Supplemented by reference TRBV9 and TRBJ2-1, the full variable domain reads DSGVTQTPKHLITATGQRVTLRCSPRSGDLSVYWYQQSLDQGLQFLIQYYNGEERAKGNILERFSAQQFPDLHSELNLSSLELGDSALYFCASSPSLGTGGNEQFFGPGTRLTVL.

The chain uses TRBV6-6 and TRBJ2-2; tentative D call: TRBD1 (5 bases). The V end was cut by 7 bases, the J end by 2 bases, with 14 bases between. The CDR3 consists of 15 residues. CDR1 and CDR2 (germline): MNHNY, SVGAGI (reference sequence). In DNA, the CDR3 is TGTGCCAGCAAGGGGTCAGGGTCCAACACCGGGGAGCTGTTTTTT. This gives the protein CASKGSGSNTGELFF.

This rearrangement joins TRBV6-6 to TRBJ1-5, with D possibly being TRBD1 (5 bases). The CDR3 spans 13 residues. Trimming pared 10 bases from V and 0 bases from J, leaving 10 bases between. The V gene's germline CDR1 is MNHNY and CDR2 SVGAGI (reference sequence). CDR3 sequence reads: CATGGDSNQPQHF. CDR3 bases: TGTGCCACCGGAGGGGATAGCAATCAGCCCCAGCATTTT.

J is TRBJ2-3 and V is TRBV5-4, with D possibly being TRBD2 (6 bases). The length of the CDR3 is 15 residues. Per the germline V gene, CDR1 is SGHNT and CDR2 is YYREEE (reference sequence). V shed 3 bases and J shed 0 bases, with 11 bases lying between them. CDR3 in amino acids: CASSSGDASTDTQYF. CDR3 bases: TGTGCCAGCAGCTCGGGGGATGCTAGCACAGATACGCAGTATTTT.

As concerns this clone: This specimen includes other DNA sequences encoding the same CDR3. The rearrangement joins TRBV6-5 to TRBJ1-5; D possibly corresponds to TRBD1 (6 bases). This CDR3 is built from 13 residues. CDR1 is MNHEY and CDR2 is SVGAGI in the germline V gene. V lost 5 bases to trimming and J lost 5 bases, with 10 bases between them. The CDR3 bases are TGTGCCAGCAGTCGACAGGCGGATCAGCCCCAGCATTTT. The encoded protein is CASSRQADQPQHF.

The V and J genes are TRBV6-5 and TRBJ2-3; D possibly corresponds to TRBD1 (5 bases). Germline lookup yields CDR1 MNHEY and CDR2 SVGAGI. V was trimmed by 6 bases and J by 4 bases, leaving 14 bases between them. The CDR3 is made up of 14 amino acids. CDR3 DNA sequence: TGTGCCAGCAGGTCGCAGGGATTGTCAGATACGCAGTATTTT. This sequence encodes CASRSQGLSDTQYF.

This chain links TRBV2 with TRBJ2-7; 7 bases match TRBD1. V lost 8 bases to trimming and J lost 3 bases; unmatched junction nucleotides: 7. The CDR3 has 13 amino acids. CDR1 is SNHLY and CDR2 is FYNNEI in the germline V gene. CDR3 in amino acids: CASAQGVYYEQYF. The CDR3 DNA sequence: TGTGCCAGCGCGCAGGGGGTTTACTACGAGCAGTACTTC.

The rearrangement joins TRBV11-2 to TRBJ2-7; a weak D match, TRBD1 (6 bases). Trimming took off 2 bases at V and 0 bases at J, with 11 bases between the two ends. Germline V gene data show CDR1 as SGHAT and CDR2 as FQNNGV. The CDR3 extends over 15 amino acids. Here the CDR3 reads CASSLMPGDSYEQYF. The CDR3 nucleotides read TGTGCCAGCAGCTTAATGCCAGGGGACTCCTACGAGCAGTACTTC. Full variable domain (rest looked up from reference TRBV11-2 and TRBJ2-7): EAGVAQSPRYKIIEKRQSVAFWCNPISGHATLYWYQQILGQGPKLLIQFQNNGVVDDSQLPKDRFSAERLKGVDSTLKIQPAKLEDSAVYLCASSLMPGDSYEQYFGPGTRLTVT.

In this sample, this clone turned up a few times. This chain uses TRBV5-1 with TRBJ1-1; 7 positions match TRBD1. This CDR3 spans 12 amino acids. J was trimmed by 12 bases and V by 0 bases; bases with no gene match: 5. Germline-derived CDR1 and CDR2 are SGHRS and YFSETQ. The CDR3 region has the DNA TGCGCCAGCAGCTTGGTAGGGGACAGTTCTTTCTTT. It is translated as CASSLVGDSSFF.

The chain links TRBV4-2 to TRBJ2-7; the match to TRBD2 covers 8 bases. Germline V gives CDR1 LGHNA, CDR2 YNFKEQ. This CDR3 spans 15 amino acids. The ends lost 1 base at V and 0 bases at J; junction bases unmatched: 2. CDR3 in DNA: TGTGCCAGCAGCCAAGCCCGGGGGGGCTCCTACGAGCAGTACTTC. Its protein product is CASSQARGGSYEQYF.

The rearrangement uses TRBV5-3 and TRBJ1-5; no clear D. TRBV5-3 is reported as an ORF; its role is uncertain. V shed 5 bases and J shed 2 bases, with 20 bases lying between them. CDR3 length equals 17 residues. CDR3 nucleotide sequence: TGTGCCAGAAGTATTGACGAGGGCTTTGGGGGCAATCAGCCCCAGCATTTT. This gives the protein CARSIDEGFGGNQPQHF.

The V gene is TRBV25-1, the J gene TRBJ2-5; TRBD1 is a possible D gene (5 bases). The V gene's germline CDR1 is MGHDK and CDR2 SYGVNS. The CDR3 contains 17 residues. V dropped 1 base and J dropped 5 bases, with 20 bases sitting between them. The CDR3 loop reads CASSEFSWGQGSETQYF. The CDR3 nucleotides are TGTGCCAGCAGTGAATTCTCATGGGGTCAGGGAAGCGAGACCCAGTACTTC.